This T cell receptor (beta chain) derives from a study of cytomegalovirus exposure and HLA in healthy donors. Turning to this clone: Other DNA sequences from this sample encode an identical CDR3 as well.

Donors likely had unrecorded immune exposures despite being nominally healthy when sampled. This PCR relied on a set of 60 Vbeta primers and 13 Jbeta primers. Only in-frame clones appear in the TCRdb table, and some are missing; sequencing was by immunoSEQ multiplex PCR. This table has some 150,000 clones, more than 60% appearing once. The sample comprised PBMCs. The clonotype originates from a woman aged 40-49 years in good health and CMV-seronegative.

The CDR3 coding sequence is TGTGCCAGTAGTATAGCCGGTTACGAGCAGTACTTC. As protein: CASSIAGYEQYF. This chain uses TRBV19 with TRBJ2-7; D uncertain. V lost 1 base and J 4 bases, leaving 5 bases between the germline ends. The CDR3 has 12 amino acids. Per the germline V gene, CDR1 is LNHDA and CDR2 is SQIVND (reference sequence).